These T cell receptor beta chains were read from a single sample in a study of T cell changes during pregnancy in multiple sclerosis. Assay used: immunoSEQ multiplex PCR; TCRdb lists only in-frame clones, some missing. The sample includes roughly 56,000 clones, around 90% of them seen just once. Sample: peripheral blood, taken in the first trimester of pregnancy. These receptors originate from a female donor with multiple sclerosis, enrolled in a pregnancy study. Each CDR3 is given with its conserved first and last residue. Each record gives: D gene, clone size, V gene, J gene, CDR3 protein. The D gene is left open where the match is weak. Part of the rows lack a size; the others show once, few, many or a class for expanded clones.

-	-	TRBV7-2	TRBJ1-1	CASSLATAGNTEAFF
-	-	TRBV11-2	TRBJ2-7	CASSLAGGLIYEQYF
-	-	TRBV10-3	TRBJ1-4	CASRQEGNEKLFF
-	-	TRBV6-5	TRBJ2-2	CASSYSIADTGELFF
TRBD1	-	TRBV6-5	TRBJ1-3	CASQTGRIDTIYF
TRBD2	-	TRBV7-3	TRBJ2-3	CASSLVGGGDTQYF
TRBD1	once	TRBV10-3	TRBJ2-4	CAISGTGSKNIQYF
TRBD1	-	TRBV5-1	TRBJ2-2	CASSQIQGATGELFF
-	-	TRBV19	TRBJ1-5	CASSINLANQPQHF
TRBD2	-	TRBV11-2	TRBJ2-1	CASSLVKGLATNEQFF
TRBD1	-	TRBV30	TRBJ1-1	CACRDRGGVSEAFF
TRBD1	-	TRBV2	TRBJ1-1	CASRETGVGNTEAFF
TRBD2	-	TRBV5-1	TRBJ2-7	CASSPLAPVYEQYF
TRBD1	-	TRBV14	TRBJ2-7	CASSLGTGPYEQYF
-	once	TRBV7-2	TRBJ1-2	CASSYRPGGGYGYTF
-	-	TRBV28	TRBJ2-7	CASSAGLPRDEQYF
-	-	TRBV10-2	TRBJ2-4	CAAGVPAIGKNIQYF
-	-	TRBV6-5	TRBJ2-7	CASSSLPQVGSYEQYF
-	-	TRBV27	TRBJ2-7	CASSLVLTAAYEQYF
-	few	TRBV18	TRBJ2-7	CASSPPPGYEQYF
-	-	TRBV2	TRBJ1-5	CASSPAGDSNQPQHF
-	-	TRBV10-2	TRBJ1-5	CASSGSIHSNQPQHF